This T cell receptor beta chain was observed in a study of T-cell reconstitution after alpha-beta-depleted transplantation in children. As it was prepared, the TCRbeta library received unique molecular identifiers. In TCRdb, the PCR reads were re-called with MiXCR into one record per CDR3 protein. Of about 15,000 distinct CDR3 sequences listed, over 5% are singletons. V lost 3 bases and J 7 bases, leaving 14 bases between the germline ends. The CDR3 totals 14 residues. From germline, CDR1 is SGDLS and CDR2 YYNGEE. This clonotype has ten or more counts. What it binds is unknown. Study-wide results and caveats: Roughly two months post-transplant, alpha-beta T cells reportedly originated from several hundred graft clones that had expanded.

The clonotype was recovered from a boy between 5 and 17 years old with acute lymphoblastic leukemia, due to receive a stem cell transplant. The material sequenced was PBMCs, taken before TCRalphabeta/CD19-depleted stem cell transplant. V gene TRBV9 combines with J gene TRBJ1-3; maybe TRBD1 (6 bases). CDR3 in amino acids: CASSAGPGGNTIYF. For the CDR3, the DNA is TGTGCCAGCAGCGCGGGACCCGGGGGCAACACCATATATTTT.